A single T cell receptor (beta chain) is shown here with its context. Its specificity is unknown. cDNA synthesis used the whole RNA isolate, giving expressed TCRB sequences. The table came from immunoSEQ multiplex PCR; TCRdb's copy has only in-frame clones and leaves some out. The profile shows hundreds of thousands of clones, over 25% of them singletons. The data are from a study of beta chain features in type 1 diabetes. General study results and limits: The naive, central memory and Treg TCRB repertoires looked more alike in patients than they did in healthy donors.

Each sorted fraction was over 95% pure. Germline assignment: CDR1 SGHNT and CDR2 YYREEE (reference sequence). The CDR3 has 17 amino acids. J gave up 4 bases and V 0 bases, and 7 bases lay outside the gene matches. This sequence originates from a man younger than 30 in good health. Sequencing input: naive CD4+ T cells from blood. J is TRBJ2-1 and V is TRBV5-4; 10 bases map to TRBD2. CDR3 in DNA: TGTGCCAGCAGCTTGGCCTTGGCACTAGCGGGATACAATGAGCAGTTCTTC. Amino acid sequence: CASSLALALAGYNEQFF.